This T cell receptor (beta chain) is drawn from a study of shared clonotypes between healthy human individuals. The CDR3 is 16 residues long. The V end was cut by 4 bases, the J end by 0 bases, with 13 bases between. Germline V lookup: CDR1 SGHDN, CDR2 FVKESK. Tens of millions of PBMCs served as the genomic DNA source for unsorted samples. In this sample, this clone turned up once. The material for each subset, its genomic DNA, was split evenly across several immunoSEQ plates. Only in-frame clones appear in the TCRdb table, and some are missing; sequencing was by immunoSEQ multiplex PCR. In the table there are roughly 500,000 clones, around 78% of which are singletons.

This chain links TRBV14 with TRBJ2-1; D may be TRBD2 (6 bases). The sample consisted of PBMCs. This receptor was taken from a woman in her thirties or forties in good health. Some clones in this sample may be carry-over from other donors' samples. This CDR3 is CASSRPGLLSYNEQFF. The CDR3 DNA sequence: TGTGCCAGCAGCCGCCCGGGACTTCTCTCCTACAATGAGCAGTTCTTC. Variable domain in full (rest from reference TRBV14 and TRBJ2-1): EAGVTQFPSHSVIEKGQTVTLRCDPISGHDNLYWYRRVMGKEIKFLLHFVKESKQDESGMPNNRFLAERTGGTYSTLKVQPAELEDSGVYFCASSRPGLLSYNEQFFGPGTRLTVL.